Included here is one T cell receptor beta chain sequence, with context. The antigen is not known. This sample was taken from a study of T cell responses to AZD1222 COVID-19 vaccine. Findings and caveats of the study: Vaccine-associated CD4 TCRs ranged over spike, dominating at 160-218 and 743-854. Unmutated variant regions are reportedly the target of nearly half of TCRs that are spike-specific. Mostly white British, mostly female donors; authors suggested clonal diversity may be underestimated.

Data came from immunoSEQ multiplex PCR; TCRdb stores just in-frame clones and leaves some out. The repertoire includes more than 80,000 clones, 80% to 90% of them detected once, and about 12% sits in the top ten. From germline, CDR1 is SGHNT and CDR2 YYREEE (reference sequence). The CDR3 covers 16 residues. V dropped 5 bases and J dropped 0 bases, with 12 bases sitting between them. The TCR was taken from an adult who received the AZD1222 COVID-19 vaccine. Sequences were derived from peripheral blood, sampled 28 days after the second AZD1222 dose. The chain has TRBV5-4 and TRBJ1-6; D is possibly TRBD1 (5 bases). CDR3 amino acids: CASRPHGGSYNSPLHF. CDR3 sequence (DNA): TGTGCCAGCAGACCGCACGGGGGCTCCTATAATTCACCCCTCCACTTT.